The 4 T cell receptor beta chains given below trace back to one sample, sequenced in a study of long-term antiretroviral therapy in people with HIV. Researchers report immunoSEQ v3.0 was run at survey level. Repertoires were generated with immunoSEQ multiplex PCR, while TCRdb's copy carries only in-frame clones and drops some. The sample consists of roughly 29,000 clones, 80% of them appearing once. The material was unsorted PBMCs, obtained 0.3 years after starting antiretroviral therapy. The receptors stem from a man aged 35 to 55 with HIV.

This clone was seen once. The CDR3 DNA follows: TGCGCCAGCAGCCAAGATCGGGGGGTTCCCTACGAGCAGTACTTC. As protein: CASSQDRGVPYEQYF. The rearrangement uses TRBV4-3 and TRBJ2-7; 7 bases are a match to TRBD2. Germline V lookup: CDR1 LGHNA, CDR2 YSLEER. Unmatched junction bases numbered 4, after V lost 0 bases and J lost 2 bases. The CDR3 has 15 amino acids.

The V and J genes are TRBV2 and TRBJ1-5; no firm D call. V lost 7 bases and J lost 7, with 20 bases in between. This CDR3 has 15 amino acids. From germline, CDR1 is SNHLY and CDR2 FYNNEI. The CDR3 DNA reads TGTGCCAGCAACACCCACGAGGGCATTCCCCAGCCCCAGCATTTT. This translates into CASNTHEGIPQPQHF.

This clone was detected only once. The chain joins TRBV7-2 to TRBJ1-2; 7 bases are shared with TRBD1. V shed 5 bases, J shed 6 bases, and the junction held 18 bases outside the gene matches. The CDR3 has 17 amino acids. Germline V gene sequence: CDR1 SGHTA, CDR2 FQGNSA. The CDR3 coding sequence is TGTGCCAGCAGCCCGAAGACAGGGACAAAGCTTCAGGATGGCTACACCTTC. Its protein product is CASSPKTGTKLQDGYTF.

The rearrangement links TRBV27 to TRBJ1-4; possibly TRBD1 for D (5 bases). The CDR3 is 15 residues long. Germline CDR1 and CDR2: MNHEY and SMNVEV (reference sequence). The V gene lost 6 bases and the J gene lost 8 bases, with 19 bases spanning the gap. As DNA, the CDR3 is TGTGCCAGCAGCCGCGCCAGGGTTGTGCGGGAAAAACTGTTTTTT. It encodes CASSRARVVREKLFF.